The rows below give T cell receptor beta chains drawn from one sample of a study of neurological immune-mediated disorders. MiXCR, run by TCRdb on the 5' RACE reads, gives a single entry per CDR3 protein. Altogether 81,000 or so distinct CDR3 sequences are present, less than 5.5% being singletons, with the ten largest covering about 2.4%. Input material: PBMCs. Receptors originate from a woman younger than 45 with multiple sclerosis. Both conserved end residues are part of each CDR3. A D gene is named only where the DNA matches it firmly. Some rows have no size entry. The others give once, few or many, or a class for an expanded clone.

j_call: TRBJ2-1; d_call: .; v_call: TRBV27; cdr3_length: 13; clone_size: many; cdr3_aa: CASSFGSGNEQFF; cdr3_nt: TGTGCCAGCAGTTTTGGTAGCGGCAATGAGCAGTTCTTC
j_call: TRBJ1-1; d_call: .; v_call: TRBV30; cdr3_length: 12; clone_size: many; cdr3_aa: CASVQGYHEAFF; cdr3_nt: TGTGCCTCGGTGCAGGGTTACCATGAAGCTTTCTTT
j_call: TRBJ1-4; d_call: .; v_call: TRBV5-1; cdr3_length: 15; clone_size: .; cdr3_aa: CASSLGQVGYEKLFF; cdr3_nt: TGCGCCAGCAGCTTGGGACAGGTCGGCTATGAAAAACTGTTTTTT
j_call: TRBJ2-2; d_call: .; v_call: TRBV5-5; cdr3_length: 14; clone_size: .; cdr3_aa: CASSLTHYTGELFF; cdr3_nt: TGTGCCAGCAGCTTAACCCACTACACCGGGGAGCTGTTTTTT
j_call: TRBJ2-1; d_call: TRBD2; v_call: TRBV7-3; cdr3_length: 14; clone_size: .; cdr3_aa: CASSLGGGSFEQFF; cdr3_nt: TGTGCCAGCAGCTTAGGCGGGGGTTCTTTTGAGCAGTTCTTC
j_call: TRBJ2-1; d_call: TRBD1; v_call: TRBV5-1; cdr3_length: 14; clone_size: many; cdr3_aa: CASSFRGRSMEQFF; cdr3_nt: TGCGCCAGCAGCTTTAGGGGGCGGTCGATGGAGCAGTTCTTC
j_call: TRBJ2-5; d_call: .; v_call: TRBV5-4; cdr3_length: 14; clone_size: many; cdr3_aa: CASSLKQMGETQYF; cdr3_nt: TGTGCCAGCAGCTTGAAGCAGATGGGAGAGACCCAGTACTTC
j_call: TRBJ2-2; d_call: .; v_call: TRBV11-2; cdr3_length: 12; clone_size: .; cdr3_aa: CASRPTNGELFF; cdr3_nt: TGTGCCAGCAGGCCCACTAACGGGGAGCTGTTTTTT
j_call: TRBJ2-3; d_call: TRBD2; v_call: TRBV7-2; cdr3_length: 16; clone_size: many; cdr3_aa: CASSVAGGVSWDTQYF; cdr3_nt: TGTGCCAGCAGCGTAGCGGGAGGGGTTTCTTGGGATACGCAGTATTTT
j_call: TRBJ2-7; d_call: .; v_call: TRBV7-8; cdr3_length: 14; clone_size: many; cdr3_aa: CASSLAGGSYEQYF; cdr3_nt: TGTGCCAGCAGCTTAGCGGGGGGTTCCTACGAGCAGTACTTC
j_call: TRBJ2-3; d_call: .; v_call: TRBV5-1; cdr3_length: 15; clone_size: many; cdr3_aa: CASSLGQAITDTQYF; cdr3_nt: TGCGCCAGCAGCTTGGGGCAGGCTATCACAGATACGCAGTATTTT
j_call: TRBJ2-1; d_call: TRBD2; v_call: TRBV20-1; cdr3_length: 17; clone_size: many; cdr3_aa: CSAPTGTSGGIYNEQFF; cdr3_nt: TGCAGTGCTCCGACCGGGACTAGCGGGGGGATCTACAATGAGCAGTTCTTC
j_call: TRBJ2-1; d_call: TRBD1; v_call: TRBV18; cdr3_length: 14; clone_size: many; cdr3_aa: CASSTGGRNNEQFF; cdr3_nt: TGTGCCAGCTCCACAGGGGGAAGAAACAATGAGCAGTTCTTC
j_call: TRBJ2-3; d_call: TRBD2; v_call: TRBV12-5; cdr3_length: 18; clone_size: many; cdr3_aa: CASGPYRGLAGGLDTQYF; cdr3_nt: TGTGCTAGTGGGCCTTACCGAGGACTAGCGGGGGGGCTGGATACGCAGTATTTT
j_call: TRBJ1-6; d_call: .; v_call: TRBV6-5; cdr3_length: 15; clone_size: .; cdr3_aa: CASRGLSGRNSTLNF; cdr3_nt: TGTGCCAGCAGGGGCCTCTCCGGGCGTAATTCAACCCTCAACTTT
j_call: TRBJ2-1; d_call: TRBD2; v_call: TRBV7-7; cdr3_length: 15; clone_size: many; cdr3_aa: CASSQGLAGTNEQFF; cdr3_nt: TGTGCCAGCAGCCAGGGACTAGCGGGAACCAATGAGCAGTTCTTC
j_call: TRBJ2-1; d_call: TRBD1; v_call: TRBV5-1; cdr3_length: 16; clone_size: many; cdr3_aa: CASSKVTGAYYNEQFF; cdr3_nt: TGCGCCAGCAGCAAAGTTACAGGGGCCTACTACAATGAGCAGTTCTTC
j_call: TRBJ2-7; d_call: .; v_call: TRBV20-1; cdr3_length: 13; clone_size: many; cdr3_aa: CSAALRATYEQYF; cdr3_nt: TGCAGTGCCGCTCTGCGGGCCACCTACGAGCAGTACTTC
j_call: TRBJ2-7; d_call: TRBD2; v_call: TRBV15; cdr3_length: 13; clone_size: .; cdr3_aa: CATAGGASYEQYF; cdr3_nt: TGTGCCACCGCCGGGGGGGCCTCCTACGAGCAGTACTTC
j_call: TRBJ1-2; d_call: .; v_call: TRBV7-9; cdr3_length: 16; clone_size: .; cdr3_aa: CASSSLVPLDNYGYTF; cdr3_nt: TGTGCCAGCAGCTCCCTAGTCCCCTTAGACAACTATGGCTACACCTTC
j_call: TRBJ1-1; d_call: .; v_call: TRBV20-1; cdr3_length: 14; clone_size: .; cdr3_aa: CSAWAGDSNTEAFF; cdr3_nt: TGCAGTGCTTGGGCAGGGGACTCGAACACTGAAGCTTTCTTT